The rows below give T cell receptor beta chains drawn from one sample of a study of breast tumors, draining lymph nodes, adjacent tissues. TCRdb redid the calling of the multiplex PCR reads with MiXCR, one entry per CDR3 protein. The sample lists 200,000 or so distinct CDR3 sequences, approximately 33% occurring once. The sample comprised axillary lymph node tissue. The receptors derive from a female donor with breast cancer. Some clones in this sample may be carry-over from other donors' samples. Both conserved end residues are part of each CDR3. The order of the fields is V gene, D gene, clone size, J gene, CDR3 protein, CDR3 DNA. A D gene is named only where the DNA matches it firmly. Rows give clone size only sometimes, using once, few, many, or a class for an expanded clone.

TRBV7-3,TRBD2,-,TRBJ2-3,CASSSLAGPGWGTDTQYF,TGTGCCAGCAGCTCGCTAGCGGGGCCCGGATGGGGAACAGATACGCAGTATTTT
TRBV24-1,TRBD1,many,TRBJ2-1,CATRGTAENEQFF,TGTGCCACCAGGGGGACAGCCGAAAATGAGCAGTTCTTC
TRBV28,-,-,TRBJ1-1,CASRLQLTEAFF,TGTGCCAGCAGGCTACAGCTCACTGAAGCTTTCTTT
TRBV7-2,-,many,TRBJ2-1,CANGRGNEQFF,TGTGCCAACGGACGGGGGAATGAGCAGTTCTTC
TRBV20-1,-,many,TRBJ2-7,CSARVNYEQYF,TGCAGTGCAAGGGTCAACTACGAGCAGTACTTC
TRBV20-1,-,-,TRBJ1-1,CSAGLEGMNTEAFF,TGCAGTGCAGGGTTGGAGGGCATGAACACTGAAGCTTTCTTT
TRBV19,TRBD2,many,TRBJ2-1,CASSPGLEQFF,TGTGCCAGCTCTCCGGGACTAGAGCAGTTCTTC
TRBV28,TRBD2,-,TRBJ2-7,CASSRPGDYGYEQYF,TGTGCCAGCAGTCGTCCGGGGGACTATGGCTACGAGCAGTACTTC
TRBV15,-,-,TRBJ1-2,CATSSLGQSYGYTF,TGTGCCACCAGCAGCTTAGGACAATCCTATGGCTACACCTTC
TRBV5-5,-,many,TRBJ2-7,CASSQQETYEQYF,TGTGCCAGCAGCCAACAGGAAACCTACGAGCAGTACTTC
TRBV7-8,-,-,TRBJ2-7,CASSKGSYGRSYEQYF,TGTGCCAGCAGCAAGGGGTCCTATGGGAGGTCCTACGAGCAGTACTTC
TRBV27,-,many,TRBJ1-6,CATTRVGPTNSPLHF,TGTGCCACCACAAGGGTCGGACCGACTAATTCACCCCTCCACTTT
TRBV12-3/TRBV12-4,-,many,TRBJ2-3,CASSPLSDTQYF,TGTGCCAGCAGTCCGTTGTCAGATACGCAGTATTTT
TRBV7-6,-,many,TRBJ1-6,CASSFGGIGSPLHF,TGTGCCAGCAGCTTTGGGGGGATAGGGTCACCCCTCCACTTT
TRBV6-2/TRBV6-3,-,many,TRBJ2-1,CASRGWDEQFF,TGTGCCAGCAGAGGGTGGGATGAGCAGTTCTTC
TRBV5-6,-,many,TRBJ1-5,CASSFGNRGNQPQHF,TGTGCCAGCAGCTTCGGGAACCGAGGCAATCAGCCCCAGCATTTT
TRBV5-4,TRBD2,-,TRBJ2-1,CASSLRRESASNEQFF,TGTGCCAGCAGCTTGAGGCGGGAGTCAGCTAGCAATGAGCAGTTCTTC
TRBV11-3,-,many,TRBJ2-3,CASSQTRRSDTQYF,TGTGCCAGCAGCCAAACCAGACGGTCGGATACGCAGTATTTT
TRBV6-2/TRBV6-3,TRBD2,-,TRBJ2-7,CASSHATSGTGEQYF,TGTGCCAGCAGTCACGCGACTAGCGGGACTGGGGAGCAGTACTTC
TRBV12-3/TRBV12-4,-,many,TRBJ2-3,CASSFEAASLADTQYF,TGTGCCAGCAGTTTTGAGGCCGCGAGTCTAGCTGATACGCAGTATTTT
TRBV14,-,-,TRBJ2-6,CASSHLGTGANVLTF,TGTGCCAGCAGCCATCTCGGAACTGGGGCCAACGTCCTGACTTTC
TRBV5-1,TRBD1,many,TRBJ1-2,CASSTPTGNYGYTF,TGCGCCAGCAGCACTCCGACAGGGAACTATGGCTACACCTTC
TRBV20-1,TRBD2,many,TRBJ2-7,CSAPSSGGANEQYF,TGCAGTGCTCCCTCTAGCGGGGGGGCCAACGAGCAGTACTTC
TRBV24-1,-,-,TRBJ2-7,CATSDLGQGIYEQYF,TGTGCCACCAGTGATCTAGGGCAGGGGATCTACGAGCAGTACTTC
TRBV6-6,-,many,TRBJ1-3,CASRQLTTLSGNTIYF,TGTGCCAGCAGACAGCTCACGACCCTCTCTGGAAACACCATATATTTT
TRBV20-1,-,-,TRBJ1-1,CSARNINTEAFF,TGCAGTGCTAGGAACATTAACACTGAAGCTTTCTTT
TRBV6-5,-,many,TRBJ1-6,CASSQEGRGTAYNSPLHF,TGTGCCAGCAGCCAAGAGGGGAGAGGGACCGCCTATAATTCACCCCTCCACTTT
TRBV3-1,-,-,TRBJ2-3,CASSQGGGVQWGTDTQYF,TGTGCCAGCAGCCAAGGTGGTGGCGTACAGTGGGGCACAGATACGCAGTATTTT
TRBV12-3/TRBV12-4,TRBD1,-,TRBJ2-5,CASSLLRQGEETQYF,TGTGCCAGCAGTTTATTAAGGCAGGGGGAAGAGACCCAGTACTTC
TRBV20-1,TRBD2,-,TRBJ2-3,CSAGTSGGQSTDTQYF,TGCAGTGCTGGGACTAGCGGGGGCCAGAGCACAGATACGCAGTATTTT
TRBV19,TRBD1,many,TRBJ2-5,CASRAGGAGETQYF,TGTGCCAGTAGGGCAGGGGGCGCCGGGGAGACCCAGTACTTC
TRBV19,TRBD1,many,TRBJ1-2,CATRRTGGNYGYTF,TGTGCCACTCGGAGGACAGGGGGGAACTATGGCTACACCTTC
TRBV5-6,-,many,TRBJ2-2,CASSARGGELFF,TGTGCCAGCAGCGCCAGGGGTGGGGAGCTGTTTTTT
TRBV2,-,many,TRBJ1-2,CASSGNFYGYTF,TGTGCCAGCAGTGGTAATTTCTATGGCTACACCTTC
TRBV20-1,-,many,TRBJ2-7,CSAAGRGFGEQYF,TGCAGTGCTGCCGGACGGGGCTTTGGTGAGCAGTACTTC
TRBV6-6,-,many,TRBJ1-3,CASSYSEAGNTIYF,TGTGCCAGCAGTTACTCAGAAGCTGGAAACACCATATATTTT
TRBV20-1,-,-,TRBJ1-2,CSAGEYRSHNGYTF,TGCAGTGCCGGAGAGTACAGGAGTCACAACGGCTACACCTTC
TRBV5-1,TRBD1,many,TRBJ1-4,CASSWPRNGTDNEKLFF,TGCGCCAGCAGCTGGCCAAGGAACGGGACAGATAATGAAAAACTGTTTTTT
TRBV7-8,TRBD1,many,TRBJ1-5,CASSLGTGYLSNQPQHF,TGTGCCAGCAGCTTGGGGACAGGGTATCTTAGCAATCAGCCCCAGCATTTT
TRBV18,-,many,TRBJ1-5,CASSPRAASNQPQHF,TGTGCCAGCTCACCACGGGCGGCCAGCAATCAGCCCCAGCATTTT
TRBV20-1,-,many,TRBJ1-4,CSASRGATNEKLFF,TGCAGTGCTTCCCGCGGGGCCACTAATGAAAAACTGTTTTTT
TRBV27,-,few,TRBJ2-7,CASSLALTSKGYEQYF,TGTGCCAGCAGTTTGGCATTGACTTCAAAGGGCTACGAGCAGTACTTC
TRBV10-2,-,-,TRBJ2-1,CASRRTYFQGDEQFF,TGCGCCAGCAGACGGACTTACTTCCAAGGGGATGAGCAGTTCTTC
TRBV6-5,-,few,TRBJ2-1,CASSHSRGSYNEQFF,TGTGCCAGCAGTCACTCGAGGGGCTCCTACAATGAGCAGTTCTTC
TRBV19,TRBD1,-,TRBJ1-2,CASSSGTDPWYGYTF,TGTGCCAGTAGTTCCGGGACAGACCCTTGGTATGGCTACACCTTC
TRBV18,-,many,TRBJ1-4,CASSPDMFREKLFF,TGTGCCAGCTCACCGGATATGTTCCGTGAAAAACTGTTTTTT
TRBV5-1,-,many,TRBJ2-7,CASSPRTGSYEQYF,TGCGCCAGCAGCCCGAGGACCGGGTCCTACGAGCAGTACTTC
TRBV5-1,-,few,TRBJ2-5,CASSWTSDGDTQYF,TGCGCCAGCAGCTGGACTTCTGATGGGGACACCCAGTACTTC
TRBV20-1,-,many,TRBJ2-1,CSAREDASSYNEQFF,TGCAGTGCTAGAGAGGATGCGAGCTCCTACAATGAGCAGTTCTTC
TRBV4-1,TRBD2,many,TRBJ2-3,CASSQAQTGTSGDTQYF,TGCGCCAGCAGCCAAGCCCAAACCGGGACTAGCGGAGATACGCAGTATTTT
TRBV30,-,many,TRBJ1-4,CAWSGQSATNEKLFF,TGTGCCTGGAGTGGGCAGTCTGCAACTAATGAAAAACTGTTTTTT
TRBV20-1,TRBD1,-,TRBJ1-2,CSALGTANYGYTF,TGCAGTGCTCTCGGGACAGCTAACTATGGCTACACCTTC